What follows is one T cell receptor beta chain and its context. It lacks a known antigen. Per-base qualities were not stored, and no clone one base away is much larger. This sample was included in a study of breast tumors, draining lymph nodes, adjacent tissues (dated by TCRdb to the mid-2010s). In the study overall: Breast cancer patients provided tumor, adjacent nontumor tissue and axillary lymph nodes, and the study compared the TCR beta repertoires across these three sources. The study aimed to assess the relationships and possible T-cell exchange between tumor, surrounding tissue and draining lymph node repertoires in human breast cancer. Results and caveats for the whole study, not just this receptor: In luminal-like breast cancer, tumor and nontumor tissue repertoires resembled each other significantly more than in basal-like breast cancer. T-cell repertoire diversity in tumors was found to be lower than in lymph nodes but higher than in nontumor tissue, and preferential V and J gene usage was observed. The conclusion that tumor T cells originate in lymph nodes was framed as consistent with a hypothesis rather than directly demonstrated. The data were judged consistent with most tumor T cells deriving from the lymph node and then expanding within tumor tissue.

Data came from an Illumina HiSeq 2000. TCR beta chain libraries were generated through multiplex PCR amplification. High-throughput sequencing was used to analyze the amplified TCR beta chain products. Through fastp at Q25 and MiXCR, TCRdb rebuilt clones from the public reads, retaining in-frame beta chains. Entries are consolidated by CDR3 protein sequence, retaining the most common genes and DNA. Across this sample there are over 200,000 distinct CDR3 sequences, with under 40% seen only once. In total, the top ten clones hold over 3.5% of the sample. CDR1 and CDR2 are read off the germline V gene as MDHEN and SYDVKM. The CDR3 has 13 amino acids, counting the end cysteine and phenylalanine. Only the CDR3 part of the read is kept: 39 bases, read in frame from the first base. V is pruned by 6 bases and J by 9 bases, leaving 6 bases of the junction without a gene match. The lymph node samples were taken from the axillary draining lymph nodes of breast cancer patients.

The rearrangement combines TRBV28 with TRBJ2-1; TRBD1 matches 9 bases in the middle. Sample: axillary lymph node tissue. The source of this sequence is a female donor with breast cancer. Some clones in this sample may be carry-over from other donors' samples. Here is the DNA: TGTGCCAGCAGGACAGGGGGAGGTGGTGAGCAGTTCTTC. It is translated as CASRTGGGGEQFF. The variable domain in full, with residues beyond the CDR3 obtained from the reference TRBV28 and TRBJ2-1 genes, is DVKVTQSSRYLVKRTGEKVFLECVQDMDHENMFWYRQDPGLGLRLIYFSYDVKMKEKGDIPEGYSVSREKKERFSLILESASTNQTSMYLCASRTGGGGEQFFGPGTRLTVL.